The clone carrying this TCR beta chain was found a few times. What it recognizes is unknown. The sample originates from a study of lung T cells in sarcoidosis with Löfgren's syndrome. Study-wide context: Löfgren's syndrome patients were the main repertoire analysis focus. General study points: These T cells possibly recognize a putative, unidentified sarcoidosis-associated antigen. Shared TRAV12-1 and TRBV2 CDR3 motifs across Löfgren's syndrome patients reportedly suggested public CD4+ TCRs.

TCRdb used MiXCR to reprocess the reads, holding one entry per CDR3 protein. The data contain under 25,000 distinct CDR3 sequences, 21% of them seen just once; the ten biggest clones take up roughly 0.7%. Trimming left V 0 bases short and J 4 bases short, with 7 bases between. The CDR3 contains 14 residues. The V gene's germline CDR1 is SGHNT and CDR2 YENEEA. Sequenced sample: CD4+ T cells from bronchoalveolar lavage. The source of this sequence is a human donor with sarcoidosis (Löfgren's syndrome or another form), or a control subject (not recorded which). V and J are TRBV11-3 and TRBJ2-1; D is perhaps TRBD1 or TRBD2 (5 bases each). This CDR3 is CASSLDGGYNEQFF. CDR3 DNA sequence: TGTGCCAGCAGCTTAGATGGGGGATACAATGAGCAGTTCTTC.